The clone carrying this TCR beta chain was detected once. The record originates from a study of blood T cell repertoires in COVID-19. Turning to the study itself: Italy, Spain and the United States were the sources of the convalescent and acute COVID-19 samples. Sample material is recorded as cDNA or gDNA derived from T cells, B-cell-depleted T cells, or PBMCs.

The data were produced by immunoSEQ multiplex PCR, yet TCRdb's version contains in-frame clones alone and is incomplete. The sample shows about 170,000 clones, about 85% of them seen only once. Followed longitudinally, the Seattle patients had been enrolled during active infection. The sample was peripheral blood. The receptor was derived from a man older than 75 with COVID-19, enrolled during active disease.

CDR3 loop: CASRRDRTFYGYTF. For the CDR3, the DNA is TGTGCCAGTAGGAGGGACAGAACTTTCTATGGCTACACCTTC. The J gene is TRBJ1-2, the V gene TRBV19; 7 nucleotides match TRBD1. Looked up from germline, CDR1 is LNHDA and CDR2 is SQIVND (reference sequence). Losses at the gene ends were 6 bases for V and 4 bases for J; bases not matched to a gene: 8. The CDR3 has 14 residues.